The 12 T cell receptor beta chains presented below share a single source sample, sequenced in a study of shared clonotypes between healthy human individuals. Clones were sequenced by immunoSEQ multiplex PCR, and TCRdb holds only the in-frame ones, with some missing. The table includes some 96,000 clones, roughly half detected once. The sequenced sample consisted of PBMCs. The receptors derive from a woman aged 35 to 49 in good health. Some clones in this sample may be carry-over from other donors' samples.

The sample holds many counts of this clone. The chain carries TRBV7-3 and TRBJ2-1; the D gene is possibly TRBD2 (6 bases). The CDR3 runs 15 residues. The V and J ends lost 2 bases and 8 bases respectively, with 16 bases between them. Per germline, CDR1 SGHTA and CDR2 FQGTGA. The chain's CDR3 is CASSLLRGRQDEQFF. CDR3 coding DNA: TGTGCCAGCAGCTTATTGCGGGGACGTCAGGATGAGCAGTTCTTC.

This clone came up many times. The chain is built from TRBV7-6 and TRBJ2-7; 8 positions agree with TRBD2. Germline assignment: CDR1 SGHVS and CDR2 FNYEAQ. The V and J ends lost 5 bases and 3 bases, in that order; junction bases with no gene match: 6. CDR3 length: 14 residues. CDR3 amino acids: CASSRAGEYYEQYF. The CDR3 bases are TGTGCCAGCAGCCGAGCGGGGGAATACTACGAGCAGTACTTC.

This clone has at least ten counts. This CDR3 is also generated by other DNA sequences in the sample. This sequence joins TRBV4-2 and TRBJ1-2; D is possibly TRBD1 (5 bases). CDR3 length equals 16 residues. Germline V lookup: CDR1 LGHNA, CDR2 YNFKEQ. V was trimmed by 0 bases and J by 3 bases, leaving 14 bases between them. CDR3 sequence: CASSQDLGAGDYGYTF. The CDR3, as DNA: TGTGCCAGCAGCCAAGATCTAGGGGCGGGGGACTATGGCTACACCTTC.

In this sample, this clone turned up once. The gene calls are TRBV5-4 and TRBJ2-5; D is unclear. The J call may not be correct, given that the DNA end is closer to TRBJ2-7. The CDR3 has 14 residues. CDR1 is SGHNT and CDR2 is YYREEE in the germline V gene (reference sequence). Written as DNA, the CDR3 is TGTGCCAGCAGCTTGAAGGGTTCGGCCTACGAGCAGTACTTC. Residues: CASSLKGSAYEQYF.

This clone has just a few counts. The V and J genes are TRBV30 and TRBJ2-3; TRBD2 matches at 10 bases. The CDR3 totals 15 residues. Per the germline V gene, CDR1 is GTSNPN and CDR2 is SVGIG (reference sequence). The J segment lost 3 bases and the V segment lost 4 bases, leaving 7 bases of the junction unmatched. The CDR3 protein is CAWKIAGGATDTQYF. DNA for the CDR3: TGTGCCTGGAAAATAGCGGGAGGAGCGACAGATACGCAGTATTTT.

V gene TRBV29-1 combines with J gene TRBJ2-1; 8 nucleotides line up with TRBD2. V gave up 8 bases and J gave up 2 bases; unmatched junction bases: 5. CDR3 size: 13 residues. Germline CDR1 and CDR2: SQVTM and ANQGSEA. CDR3 in amino acids: CSTGTSPYNEQFF. The CDR3 DNA reads as TGCAGCACCGGGACTAGTCCCTACAATGAGCAGTTCTTC.

Details on this clone: Possible read error: a much larger clone is one base away. CDR3 loop: CASGEGENQPQHF. CDR3 coding DNA: TGTGCCAGCGGTGAAGGGGAGAATCAGCCCCAGCATTTT. The J gene is TRBJ1-5, the V gene TRBV6-4; perhaps TRBD1 as D (5 bases). The germline V gene has CDR1 MRHNA and CDR2 SNTAGT. The CDR3 is 13 amino acids.

The chain couples TRBV19 to TRBJ2-5, with 12 positions matching TRBD1. The end of the DNA fits TRBJ2-7 better, so the J call may be wrong. The germline V gene has CDR1 LNHDA and CDR2 SQIVND (reference sequence). This CDR3 has 15 residues. The DNA of the CDR3 is TGTGCCAGTAGCCCGGGACAGGGGGCCCCCTACGAGCAGTACTTC. This gives the protein CASSPGQGAPYEQYF.

This clone has just a few counts. The chain couples TRBV2 to TRBJ1-1, with TRBD1 matching over 12 bases. In germline, CDR1 is SNHLY, CDR2 FYNNEI. V lost 3 bases and J lost 4; bases outside the gene matches: 6. The CDR3 runs to 16 residues. In DNA form, the CDR3 reads TGTGCCAGCAGTGATCCGGGACAGGGGGCGTTCACTGAAGCTTTCTTT. Residues: CASSDPGQGAFTEAFF.

In its sample, this clone was seen many times. The gene calls are TRBV6-6 and TRBJ1-5, with D uncertain. Germline lookup yields CDR1 MNHNY and CDR2 SVGAGI (reference sequence). CDR3 size: 15 residues. Trimming took 0 bases from V and 4 from J, leaving 10 bases between them. In DNA, the CDR3 is TGTGCCAGCAGTTACTCGAGCAGTCCAAATCAGCCCCAGCATTTT. Its translation: CASSYSSSPNQPQHF.

This chain uses TRBV5-1 with TRBJ1-4, with TRBD1 identical over 8 bases. The CDR3 has 17 amino acids. The ends lost 4 bases at V and 6 bases at J; junction bases unmatched: 14. From germline, CDR1 is SGHRS and CDR2 YFSETQ. The CDR3, as DNA: TGCGCCAGCAGCCACCGGGACAGGAGGGTGGGTGATGAAAAACTGTTTTTT. Protein product: CASSHRDRRVGDEKLFF.

This clone turned up a few times. This rearrangement joins TRBV5-4 to TRBJ2-5; TRBD1 agrees at 11 bases. The end of the DNA aligns better with TRBJ2-7, so the J call may be wrong. The CDR3 consists of 15 residues. Germline-derived CDR1 and CDR2 are SGHNT and YYREEE (reference sequence). The CDR3 spells CASSPGQGAQYEQYF. The CDR3 DNA is TGTGCCAGCAGTCCTGGACAGGGGGCGCAGTACGAGCAGTACTTC.